These 9 T cell receptor beta chains came from one sample sequenced in a study of CXCR3-negative and CXCR3-positive naive CD8 T cells. UMI-tagged TRB cDNA libraries were built via 5' RACE. TCRdb re-called the 5' RACE reads and catalogs CDR3 proteins one per entry, DNA excluded. In all, the sample yields over 95,000 distinct CDR3 sequences. Findings of the study overall: Hydrophobicity was higher for TRB CDR3s found in CXCR3-positive naive cells than in CXCR3-negative naive cells.

Their target antigens are unknown. What was sequenced was naive CXCR3+ CD8+ T cells from blood. Regarding subset: CD45RO-CCR7+CD27+CD95- naive CD8+ T cells expressing CXCR3 (TNR3+). The source of these receptors is a human donor in good health. Some clones in this sample may be carry-over from other donors' samples.

The genes are TRBV6-5 and TRBJ2-7; no DNA is available, so the TRBD1 call from TCRdb remains unchecked. There are 15 residues in the CDR3. CDR1 and CDR2 (germline): MNHEY, SVGAGI. The CDR3 sequence is CASSETGGRSYEQYF.

The genes are TRBV20-1 and TRBJ2-7; there is no DNA to check the TCRdb D call of TRBD1. Germline CDR1 is DFQATT and CDR2 is SNEGSKA (reference sequence). The CDR3 spans 13 residues. CDR3 sequence: CSATDRAAYEQYF.

V usage is TRBV27 and J usage is TRBJ2-7; there is no DNA to check the TCRdb D call of TRBD1. Per the germline V gene, CDR1 is MNHEY and CDR2 is SMNVEV (reference sequence). CDR3 length: 17 residues. This CDR3 reads CASSPSVGDTLAGEQYF.

V is TRBV7-8 and J is TRBJ2-3; the D call from TCRdb, TRBD1, cannot be confirmed without DNA. Germline CDR1 and CDR2: SGHVS and FQNEAQ. This CDR3 region has 15 residues. The CDR3 protein is CASSDRGQRADTQYF.

V gene TRBV7-8 combines with J gene TRBJ2-3; TCRdb gives TRBD1 as the D gene, but with no DNA this cannot be confirmed. This CDR3 region has 16 residues. Germline CDR1 is SGHVS and CDR2 is FQNEAQ. The CDR3 sequence is CASGIFSGGETDTQYF.

The rearrangement links TRBV4-1 to TRBJ2-4. The CDR3 runs 17 residues. Looked up from germline, CDR1 is MGHRA and CDR2 is YSYEKL. This CDR3 is CASSQAYGSLAKNIQYF.

V and J are TRBV6-6 and TRBJ2-5; TCRdb designates TRBD1, a call that cannot be tested without DNA. The germline V gene has CDR1 MNHNY and CDR2 SVGAGI (reference sequence). The CDR3 sequence is 14 residues long. CDR3 sequence: CASSLGQGPQTQYF.

This sequence joins TRBV29-1 and TRBJ1-2; the TCRdb call, TRBD1, lacks DNA for checking. Germline CDR1 reads SQVTM; CDR2 reads ANQGSEA. This CDR3 region has 16 residues. CDR3 in amino acids: CSARIPGQEHQYGYTF.

The chain recombines TRBV10-3 with TRBJ2-7. The CDR3 extends over 12 amino acids. CDR1 is ENHRY and CDR2 is SYGVKD in the germline V gene. This CDR3 reads CAIKALSGEQYF.